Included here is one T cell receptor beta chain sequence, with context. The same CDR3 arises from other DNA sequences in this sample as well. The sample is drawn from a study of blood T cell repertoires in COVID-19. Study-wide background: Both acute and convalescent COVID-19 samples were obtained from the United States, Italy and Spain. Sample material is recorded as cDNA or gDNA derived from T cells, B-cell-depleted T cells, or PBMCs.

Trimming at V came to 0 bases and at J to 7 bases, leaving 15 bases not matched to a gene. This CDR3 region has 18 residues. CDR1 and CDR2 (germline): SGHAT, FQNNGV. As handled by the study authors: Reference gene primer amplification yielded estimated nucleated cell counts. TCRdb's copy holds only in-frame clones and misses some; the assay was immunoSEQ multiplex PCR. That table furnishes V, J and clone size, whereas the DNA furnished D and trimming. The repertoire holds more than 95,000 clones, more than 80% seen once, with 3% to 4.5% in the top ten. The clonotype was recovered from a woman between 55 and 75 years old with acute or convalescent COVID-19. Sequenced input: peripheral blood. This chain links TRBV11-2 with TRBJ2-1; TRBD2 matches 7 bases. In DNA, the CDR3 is TGTGCCAGCAGCTTAGAATGGGTGGGGGGGAGGGCCGGGAATGAGCAGTTCTTC. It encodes CASSLEWVGGRAGNEQFF.